This T cell receptor (beta chain) was sequenced in a study of cytomegalovirus exposure and HLA in healthy donors. Looking at the study overall: In a previous analysis, 117 million unique TCR beta sequences were found from 170 million or so T cells. Findings and caveats of the study: The study listed 150 to 200 cytomegalovirus-associated TCR beta chains. Fewer N-insertions than the roughly 670-donor mean were reportedly shown by an Asian-associated ancestry cluster in a later analysis.

Both 60 Vbeta primers and 13 Jbeta primers went into the PCR. Assay used: immunoSEQ multiplex PCR; TCRdb lists only in-frame clones, some missing. The repertoire consists of more than 95,000 clones, with roughly 80% occurring once and the leading ten covering 1.8%. The count of this clone is one. Its antigen is unidentified. The CDR3 has 16 amino acids. In germline, CDR1 is SNHLY, CDR2 FYNNEI. Deletions cut 5 bases from V and 3 bases from J, with 16 bases between. Sequencing was performed on PBMCs. The origin of this receptor is a man aged 18 to 30 in good health and CMV-seronegative. The chain joins TRBV2 to TRBJ2-2, with D possibly matching TRBD2 (6 bases). CDR3 sequence (DNA): TGTGCCAGCAGTTCCGGGGTAGCGGATTACACCGGGGAGCTGTTTTTT. Amino acids: CASSSGVADYTGELFF.